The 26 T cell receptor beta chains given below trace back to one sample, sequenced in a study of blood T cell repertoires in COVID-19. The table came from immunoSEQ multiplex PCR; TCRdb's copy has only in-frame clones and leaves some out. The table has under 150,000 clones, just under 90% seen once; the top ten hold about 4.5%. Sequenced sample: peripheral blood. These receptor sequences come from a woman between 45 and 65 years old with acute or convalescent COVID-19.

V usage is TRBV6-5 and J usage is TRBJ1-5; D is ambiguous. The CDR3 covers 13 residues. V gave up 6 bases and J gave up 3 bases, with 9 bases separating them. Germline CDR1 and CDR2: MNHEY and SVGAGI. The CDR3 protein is CASRTGSNQPQHF. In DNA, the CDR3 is TGTGCCAGCAGAACGGGTTCCAATCAGCCCCAGCATTTT.

The CDR3 reads CASSLWGGSYEQYF. CDR3 bases: TGTGCCAGCAGCTTATGGGGGGGCTCCTACGAGCAGTACTTC. The chain is built from TRBV7-2 and TRBJ2-7; TRBD2 aligns across 7 bases. CDR1 is SGHTA and CDR2 is FQGNSA in the germline V gene. This CDR3 has 14 residues. V trimming: 2 bases; J trimming: 0 bases; junction bases outside the gene matches: 1.

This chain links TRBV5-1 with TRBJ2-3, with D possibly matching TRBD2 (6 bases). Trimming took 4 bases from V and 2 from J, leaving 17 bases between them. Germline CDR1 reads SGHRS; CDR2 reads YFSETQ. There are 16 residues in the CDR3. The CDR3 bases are TGCGCCAGCAGCCCGGGGGTCGGGGGATCCACAGATACGCAGTATTTT. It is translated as CASSPGVGGSTDTQYF.

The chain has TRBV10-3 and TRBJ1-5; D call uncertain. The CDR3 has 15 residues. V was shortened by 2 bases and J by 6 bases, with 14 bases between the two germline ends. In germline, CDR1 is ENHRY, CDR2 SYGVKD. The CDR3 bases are TGTGCCATCAGTGAGACCCAACGGTTTACTCAGCCCCAGCATTTT. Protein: CAISETQRFTQPQHF.

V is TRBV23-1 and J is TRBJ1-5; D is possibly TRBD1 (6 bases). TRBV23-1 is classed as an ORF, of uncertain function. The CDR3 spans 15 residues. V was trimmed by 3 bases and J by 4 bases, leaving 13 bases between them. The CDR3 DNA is TGCGCCAGCAGTCACCCCACAGGGATAAATCAGCCCCAGCATTTT. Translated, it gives CASSHPTGINQPQHF.

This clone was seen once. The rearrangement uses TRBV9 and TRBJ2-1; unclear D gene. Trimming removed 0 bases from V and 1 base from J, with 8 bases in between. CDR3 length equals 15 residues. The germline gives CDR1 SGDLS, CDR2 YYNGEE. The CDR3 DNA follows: TGTGCCAGCAGCGTAGACACCAATTCCTACAATGAGCAGTTCTTC. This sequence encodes CASSVDTNSYNEQFF.

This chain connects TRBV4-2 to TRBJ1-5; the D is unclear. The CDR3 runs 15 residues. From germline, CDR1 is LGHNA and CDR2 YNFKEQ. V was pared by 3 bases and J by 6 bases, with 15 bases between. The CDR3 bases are TGTGCCAGCAGCCAGGAGGAGGGTGGGCCTCAGCCCCAGCATTTT. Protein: CASSQEEGGPQPQHF.

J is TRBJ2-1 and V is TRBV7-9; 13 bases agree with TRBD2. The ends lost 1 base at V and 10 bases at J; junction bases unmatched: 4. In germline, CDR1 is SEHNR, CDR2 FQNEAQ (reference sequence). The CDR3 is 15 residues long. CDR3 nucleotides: TGTGCCAGCAGCTTAGGGACTAGCGGGAGTCGGGAGCAGTTCTTC. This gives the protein CASSLGTSGSREQFF.

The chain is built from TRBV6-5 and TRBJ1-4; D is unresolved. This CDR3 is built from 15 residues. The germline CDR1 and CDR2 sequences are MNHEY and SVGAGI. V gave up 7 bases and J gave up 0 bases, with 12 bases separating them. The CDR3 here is CASIPRQATNEKLFF. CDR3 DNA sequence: TGTGCCAGCATTCCCCGACAAGCAACTAATGAAAAACTGTTTTTT.

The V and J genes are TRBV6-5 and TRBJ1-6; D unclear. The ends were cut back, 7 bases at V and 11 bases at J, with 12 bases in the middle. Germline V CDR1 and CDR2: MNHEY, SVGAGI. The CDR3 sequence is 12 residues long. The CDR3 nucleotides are TGTGCCAGCAATCAAGTAGGAGCACCCCTCCACTTT. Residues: CASNQVGAPLHF.

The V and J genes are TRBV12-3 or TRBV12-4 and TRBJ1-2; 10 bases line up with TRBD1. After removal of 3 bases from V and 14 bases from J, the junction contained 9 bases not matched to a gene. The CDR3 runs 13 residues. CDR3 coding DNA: TGTGCCAGCAGTTTCGGGGACAGGGGAAGGGTAACCTTC. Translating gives CASSFGDRGRVTF.

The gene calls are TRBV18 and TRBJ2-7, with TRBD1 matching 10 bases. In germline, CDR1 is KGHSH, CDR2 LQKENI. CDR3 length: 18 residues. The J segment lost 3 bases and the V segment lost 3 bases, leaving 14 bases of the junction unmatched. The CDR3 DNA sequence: TGTGCCAGCTCACCTCGCACGCCCGGGACAGGGGAGATCTACGAGCAGTACTTC. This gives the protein CASSPRTPGTGEIYEQYF.

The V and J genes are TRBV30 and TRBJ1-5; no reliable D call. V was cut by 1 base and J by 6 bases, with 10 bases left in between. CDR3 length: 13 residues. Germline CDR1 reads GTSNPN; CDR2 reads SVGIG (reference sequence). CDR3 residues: CAWSGEPGQPQHF. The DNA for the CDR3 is TGTGCCTGGAGTGGAGAGCCCGGTCAGCCCCAGCATTTT.

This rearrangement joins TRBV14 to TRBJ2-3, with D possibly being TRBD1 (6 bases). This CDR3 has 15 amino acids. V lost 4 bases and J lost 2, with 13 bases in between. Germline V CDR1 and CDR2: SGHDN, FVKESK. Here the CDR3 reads CASSLLGGFTDTQYF. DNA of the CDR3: TGTGCCAGCAGCCTATTAGGGGGTTTCACAGATACGCAGTATTTT.

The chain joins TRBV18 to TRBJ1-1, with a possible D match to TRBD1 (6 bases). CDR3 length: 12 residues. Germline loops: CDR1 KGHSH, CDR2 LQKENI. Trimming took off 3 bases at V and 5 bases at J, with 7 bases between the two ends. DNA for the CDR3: TGTGCCAGCTCACCGCAGGGGACTGAAGCTTTCTTT. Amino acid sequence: CASSPQGTEAFF.

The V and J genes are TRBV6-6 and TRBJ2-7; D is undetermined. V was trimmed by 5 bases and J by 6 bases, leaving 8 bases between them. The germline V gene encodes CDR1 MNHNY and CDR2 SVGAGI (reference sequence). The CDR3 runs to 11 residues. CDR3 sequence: CASSRSAEQYF. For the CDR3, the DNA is TGTGCCAGCAGTCGATCAGCCGAGCAGTACTTC.

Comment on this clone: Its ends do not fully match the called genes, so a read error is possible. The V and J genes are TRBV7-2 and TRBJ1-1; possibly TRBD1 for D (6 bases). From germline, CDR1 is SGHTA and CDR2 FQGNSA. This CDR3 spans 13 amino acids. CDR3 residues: CPPGDKSFTEAFF. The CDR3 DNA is TGCCCTCCAGGGGATAAAAGTTTCACTGAAGCTTTCTTT.

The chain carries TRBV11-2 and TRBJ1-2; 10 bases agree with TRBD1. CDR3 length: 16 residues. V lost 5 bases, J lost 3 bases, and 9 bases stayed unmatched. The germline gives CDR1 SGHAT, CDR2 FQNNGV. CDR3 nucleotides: TGTGCCAGCAGCCCAATCGACAGGGGGCGGGACTATGGCTACACCTTC. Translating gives CASSPIDRGRDYGYTF. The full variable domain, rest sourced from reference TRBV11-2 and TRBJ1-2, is EAGVAQSPRYKIIEKRQSVAFWCNPISGHATLYWYQQILGQGPKLLIQFQNNGVVDDSQLPKDRFSAERLKGVDSTLKIQPAKLEDSAVYLCASSPIDRGRDYGYTFGSGTRLTVV.

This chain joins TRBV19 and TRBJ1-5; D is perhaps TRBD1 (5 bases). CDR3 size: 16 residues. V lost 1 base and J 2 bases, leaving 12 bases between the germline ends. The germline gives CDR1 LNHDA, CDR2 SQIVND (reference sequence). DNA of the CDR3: TGTGCCAGTAGTATAGTCGGGGGGAACGGCAATCAGCCCCAGCATTTT. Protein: CASSIVGGNGNQPQHF.

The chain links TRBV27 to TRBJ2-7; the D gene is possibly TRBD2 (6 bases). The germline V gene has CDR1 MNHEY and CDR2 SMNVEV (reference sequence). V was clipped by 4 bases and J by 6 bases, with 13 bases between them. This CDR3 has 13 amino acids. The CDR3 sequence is CASSSRDSGEQYF. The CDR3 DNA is TGTGCCAGCAGTTCTCGGGACTCCGGCGAGCAGTACTTC.

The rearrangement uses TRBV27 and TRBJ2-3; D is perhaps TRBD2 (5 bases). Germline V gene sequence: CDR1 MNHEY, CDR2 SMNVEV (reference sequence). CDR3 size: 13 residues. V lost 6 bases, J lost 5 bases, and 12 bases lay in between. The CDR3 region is CASSLTIRDTQYF. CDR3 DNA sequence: TGTGCCAGCAGCCTGACTATCCGAGATACGCAGTATTTT.

The CDR3: CASSSIHRGNQPQHF. CDR3 bases: TGTGCCAGCAGTTCGATCCATCGGGGGAATCAGCCCCAGCATTTT. The chain uses TRBV28 and TRBJ1-5; D is possibly TRBD1 (5 bases). The germline V gene encodes CDR1 MDHEN and CDR2 SYDVKM. V lost 4 bases and J 4 bases, leaving 14 bases between the germline ends. The CDR3 is 15 residues long.

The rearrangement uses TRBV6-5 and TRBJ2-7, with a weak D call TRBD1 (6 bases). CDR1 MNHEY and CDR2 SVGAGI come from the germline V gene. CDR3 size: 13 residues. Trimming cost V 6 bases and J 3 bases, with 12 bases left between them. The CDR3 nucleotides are TGTGCCAGCAGGGGGGACACCAACTACGAGCAGTACTTC. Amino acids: CASRGDTNYEQYF.

The DNA of the CDR3 is TGTGCCAGCAGCGCCCGGGACAGGGGGGAAAAACTGTTTTTT. Its protein product is CASSARDRGEKLFF. V is TRBV7-2 and J is TRBJ1-4, with 11 bases fitting TRBD1. The CDR3 runs 14 residues. Unmatched junction bases numbered 4, after V lost 5 bases and J lost 8 bases. Germline V gives CDR1 SGHTA, CDR2 FQGNSA.

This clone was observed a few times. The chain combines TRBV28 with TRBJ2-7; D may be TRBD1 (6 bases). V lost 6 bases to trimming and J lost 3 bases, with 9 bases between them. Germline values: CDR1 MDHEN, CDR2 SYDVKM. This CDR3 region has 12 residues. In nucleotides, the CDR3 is TGTGCCAGCAGCTTACAGGGCTACGAGCAGTACTTC. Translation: CASSLQGYEQYF.

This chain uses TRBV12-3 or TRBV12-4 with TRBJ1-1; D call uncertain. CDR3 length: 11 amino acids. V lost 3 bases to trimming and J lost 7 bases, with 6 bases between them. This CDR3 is CASSFELEAFF. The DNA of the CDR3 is TGTGCCAGCAGTTTTGAGCTTGAAGCTTTCTTT.